A single sample gave rise to the 32 T cell receptor beta chains below, sequenced in a study of blood T cell repertoires in COVID-19. Method: immunoSEQ multiplex PCR; TCRdb's copy keeps in-frame clones and lacks some. The sample has 250,000 to 350,000 clones; 70% to 90% are singletons. Sequencing was done on a sample of PBMCs or T cells enriched from blood (not recorded which). These receptors were collected from a woman younger than 45 who had recovered from COVID-19.

The J gene is TRBJ2-2, the V gene TRBV13; 13 bases are a match to TRBD2. The junction had 12 bases not matched to a gene; V was cut back by 4 bases and J by 4 bases. Germline values: CDR1 PRHDT, CDR2 FYEKMQ (reference sequence). The CDR3 totals 19 residues. CDR3 region: CASSSRIGLAGDFTGELFF. CDR3 nucleotide sequence: TGTGCCAGCAGCTCCCGAATAGGACTAGCGGGAGATTTCACCGGGGAGCTGTTTTTT.

The chain recombines TRBV19 with TRBJ1-1, with a possible D match to TRBD1 (5 bases). Trimming stripped 6 bases from V and 0 bases from J, with 11 bases between. The CDR3 is 14 amino acids. The germline V gene encodes CDR1 LNHDA and CDR2 SQIVND (reference sequence). The CDR3 DNA reads as TGTGCCAGTAGCCTCGGACACTTGAACACTGAAGCTTTCTTT. Protein product: CASSLGHLNTEAFF.

The chain couples TRBV7-9 to TRBJ1-1; 12 bases agree with TRBD1. This CDR3 comprises 16 residues. The germline V gene encodes CDR1 SEHNR and CDR2 FQNEAQ (reference sequence). V gave up 1 base and J gave up 6 bases; unmatched junction bases: 6. The CDR3 loop reads CASSLEGTGGRAEAFF. CDR3 DNA sequence: TGTGCCAGCAGCTTAGAAGGGACAGGGGGCCGCGCTGAAGCTTTCTTT.

This clone has more than one count but fewer than ten. V is TRBV25-1 and J is TRBJ2-7, with 7 bases aligning to TRBD1. The CDR3 extends over 13 amino acids. J gave up 2 bases and V 6 bases, and 4 bases lay outside the gene matches. CDR1 and CDR2 (germline): MGHDK, SYGVNS. The CDR3 loop reads CASSDRVPYEQYF. The CDR3 region has the DNA TGTGCCAGCAGCGACAGGGTACCCTACGAGCAGTACTTC.

The CDR3 region has the DNA TGTGCCAGCAGCTTCCGGGACACAAGGGATGGCTACACCTTC. Translating gives CASSFRDTRDGYTF. This chain connects TRBV3-1 (or the pseudogene TRBV3-2) to TRBJ1-2, with D tentatively TRBD1 (6 bases). With 5 bases removed from V and 6 bases from J, the gap between germline ends came to 16 bases. The germline gives CDR1 LGHDT, CDR2 YNNKEL (reference sequence). This CDR3 contains 14 residues.

This clone was observed a handful of times. This chain connects TRBV19 to TRBJ1-2; D is uncertain. This CDR3 comprises 15 residues. Germline V gives CDR1 LNHDA, CDR2 SQIVND (reference sequence). The V gene lost 2 bases and the J gene lost 5 bases, with 15 bases spanning the gap. CDR3 DNA sequence: TGTGCCAGTAGTATAACGGCGGGGTTGATGTATGGCTACACCTTC. This gives the protein CASSITAGLMYGYTF.

This clone has more than one count but fewer than ten. The chain carries TRBV14 and TRBJ2-7, with 7 bases lining up with TRBD2. The germline CDR1 and CDR2 sequences are SGHDN and FVKESK. The trim removed 2 bases at V and 5 bases at J, leaving 0 bases unmatched. This CDR3 region has 12 residues. The CDR3, as DNA: TGTGCCAGCAGCCAAAGCGGGAACGAGCAGTACTTC. Its protein is CASSQSGNEQYF.

The chain joins TRBV28 to TRBJ1-1; D is possibly TRBD1 (6 bases). Per the germline V gene, CDR1 is MDHEN and CDR2 is SYDVKM. The V end was cut by 4 bases, the J end by 4 bases, with 22 bases between. The CDR3 spans 17 residues. CDR3 coding DNA: TGTGCCAGCAGTTCCACATGGCCGACTTCAGGGGCCACTGAAGCTTTCTTT. Its protein is CASSSTWPTSGATEAFF.

The V and J genes are TRBV5-1 and TRBJ2-7, with D possibly matching TRBD1 (6 bases). The length of the CDR3 is 15 residues. Trimming left V 4 bases short and J 3 bases short, with 17 bases between. CDR1 is SGHRS and CDR2 is YFSETQ in the germline V gene. CDR3 coding DNA: TGCGCCAGCAGCAACAGGCTCAGGGGCATCTACGAGCAGTACTTC. Its translation is CASSNRLRGIYEQYF.

The rearrangement links TRBV29-1 to TRBJ1-3; D ambiguous. The V and J ends lost 3 bases and 0 bases respectively, with 24 bases between them. This CDR3 spans 19 amino acids. Germline CDR1 reads SQVTM; CDR2 reads ANQGSEA. The DNA for the CDR3 is TGCAGCGTTGAGTCAGGACTCAAACGCTACCTCTTCTCTGGAAACACCATATATTTT. Amino acid sequence: CSVESGLKRYLFSGNTIYF.

The chain links TRBV28 to TRBJ2-1; TRBD2 aligns across 14 bases. CDR3 length: 16 amino acids. Germline values: CDR1 MDHEN, CDR2 SYDVKM. V shed 8 bases, J shed 3 bases, and the junction held 6 bases outside the gene matches. CDR3 amino acids: CASAGLAGEGYNEQFF. Here the CDR3 DNA reads TGTGCCAGCGCGGGACTAGCGGGAGAGGGCTACAATGAGCAGTTCTTC.

The chain employs TRBV29-1 and TRBJ1-4; no definite D call. V shed 5 bases and J shed 4 bases, with 11 bases lying between them. Germline V gene data show CDR1 as SQVTM and CDR2 as ANQGSEA. This CDR3 has 13 amino acids. In nucleotides, the CDR3 is TGCAGCGTTTCCACAAACAGTAATGAAAAACTGTTTTTT. Translation gives CSVSTNSNEKLFF.

The CDR3 DNA reads as TGCAGCGTTACGAGCTCTGGAAACACCATATATTTT. Its translation: CSVTSSGNTIYF. The chain employs TRBV29-1 and TRBJ1-3; no clear D gene. V dropped 5 bases and J dropped 0 bases, with 5 bases sitting between them. There are 12 residues in the CDR3. The germline CDR1 and CDR2 sequences are SQVTM and ANQGSEA.

V usage is TRBV25-1 and J usage is TRBJ1-4; 9 bases agree with TRBD1. Germline values: CDR1 MGHDK, CDR2 SYGVNS. The CDR3 contains 16 residues. Trimming took 4 bases from V and 3 from J; bases not matched to a gene: 6. The CDR3 here is CASSGDREAPNEKLFF. In DNA, the CDR3 is TGTGCCAGCAGTGGGGACAGGGAGGCCCCTAATGAAAAACTGTTTTTT.

This clone was counted only a few times. The CDR3: CASSRRDGAGGRGYTF. CDR3 sequence (DNA): TGTGCCAGTAGTCGGAGGGACGGGGCCGGGGGACGGGGCTACACCTTC. The chain uses TRBV19 and TRBJ1-2, with D maybe TRBD1 (5 bases). CDR3 size: 16 residues. Trimming took off 5 bases at V and 8 bases at J, with 24 bases between the two ends. The germline V gene has CDR1 LNHDA and CDR2 SQIVND (reference sequence). The full variable domain, its missing parts supplied by reference TRBV19 and TRBJ1-2, is DGGITQSPKYLFRKEGQNVTLSCEQNLNHDAMYWYRQDPGQGLRLIYYSQIVNDFQKGDIAEGYSVSREKKESFPLTVTSAQKNPTAFYLCASSRRDGAGGRGYTFGSGTRLTVV.

The chain uses TRBV5-1 and TRBJ2-7; 13 bases map to TRBD2. The CDR3 loop spans 17 amino acids. CDR1 SGHRS and CDR2 YFSETQ come from the germline V gene. V lost 3 bases and J lost 2; bases outside the gene matches: 8. CDR3 residues: CASSSGTSGDSTYEQYF. CDR3 coding DNA: TGCGCCAGCAGCTCTGGGACTAGCGGGGACTCTACCTACGAGCAGTACTTC.

The chain has TRBV28 and TRBJ1-1, with a possible D match to TRBD1 (6 bases). Trimming left V 3 bases short and J 4 bases short, with 12 bases between. Per germline, CDR1 MDHEN and CDR2 SYDVKM. The CDR3 totals 14 residues. CDR3 in DNA: TGTGCCAGCAGTTTGTGGACAGACACCACTGAAGCTTTCTTT. Translated, it gives CASSLWTDTTEAFF.

V and J are TRBV6-5 and TRBJ1-2, with 7 bases fitting TRBD1. Trimming cost V 10 bases and J 7 bases; bases outside gene matches: 15. Germline V lookup: CDR1 MNHEY, CDR2 SVGAGI. This CDR3 is built from 14 residues. CDR3 sequence (DNA): TGTGCCACCATAATTCCTCACAGGGGAGGTGGCTACACCTTC. Translation gives CATIIPHRGGGYTF.

This clone was recorded a few times. The chain couples TRBV6-1 to TRBJ2-7, with no clear D. CDR1 is MNHNS and CDR2 is SASEGT in the germline V gene. Trimming left V 1 base short and J 0 bases short, with 10 bases between. The CDR3 has 15 amino acids. Written as DNA, the CDR3 is TGTGCCAGCAGTGAAGGCTACCTACCCTCCTACGAGCAGTACTTC. Amino acids: CASSEGYLPSYEQYF.

The chain employs TRBV21-1 and TRBJ2-7; the table's D call of TRBD1 was not tested on the DNA. TRBV21-1 is annotated as a pseudogene. This CDR3 region has 15 residues. The CDR3 region has the DNA TGTGCCAGCAGCAAAGCAAGCCAGGGGGCTAACGAGCAGTACTTC. The encoded protein is CASSKASQGANEQYF.

The CDR3 DNA is TGCAGCGCAGCCCGGGGGGGAGCTAACTATGGCTACACCTTC. As protein: CSAARGGANYGYTF. The rearrangement uses TRBV29-1 and TRBJ1-2; a weak D match, TRBD1 (5 bases). This CDR3 comprises 14 residues. Trimming left V 7 bases short and J 0 bases short, with 15 bases between. CDR1 is SQVTM and CDR2 is ANQGSEA in the germline V gene.

CDR3: CASSFPGTEGYEQYF. Written as DNA, the CDR3 is TGTGCCAGCAGCTTTCCGGGGACAGAAGGCTACGAGCAGTACTTC. The chain has TRBV7-9 and TRBJ2-7, with TRBD1 matching 7 bases. With V trimmed by 3 bases and J by 3 bases, 8 bases remained unmatched. Per the germline V gene, CDR1 is SEHNR and CDR2 is FQNEAQ (reference sequence). The CDR3 loop spans 15 amino acids. The variable domain in full, completed from reference TRBV7-9 and TRBJ2-7, reads DTGVSQNPRHKITKRGQNVTFRCDPISEHNRLYWYRQTLGQGPEFLTYFQNEAQLEKSRLLSDRFSAERPKGSFSTLEIQRTEQGDSAMYLCASSFPGTEGYEQYFGPGTRLTVT.

The chain combines TRBV19 with TRBJ1-5; the match to TRBD1 covers 7 bases. CDR1 LNHDA and CDR2 SQIVND come from the germline V gene (reference sequence). V shed 3 bases, J shed 2 bases, and the junction held 4 bases outside the gene matches. CDR3 size: 15 residues. The CDR3 DNA follows: TGTGCCAGTAGTATTGGACAGGTGGGCAATCAGCCCCAGCATTTT. Translating gives CASSIGQVGNQPQHF.

V usage is TRBV7-8 and J usage is TRBJ2-1, with D possibly TRBD1 on 6 matching bases. Germline V lookup: CDR1 SGHVS, CDR2 FQNEAQ. The CDR3 totals 14 residues. Trimming shortened V by 5 bases and J by 7 bases, and 15 bases separated the two germline ends. The CDR3: CASSIYRVGNEQFF. The CDR3 DNA reads TGTGCCAGCAGCATATACAGGGTCGGAAATGAGCAGTTCTTC.

V usage is TRBV28 and J usage is TRBJ1-6, with TRBD1 identical over 9 bases. The CDR3 loop spans 14 amino acids. Trimming at V came to 11 bases and at J to 11 bases, leaving 13 bases not matched to a gene. Germline CDR1 is MDHEN and CDR2 is SYDVKM. The chain's CDR3 is CAAGAGQGLTPLHF. The CDR3 region has the DNA TGTGCCGCGGGTGCGGGACAGGGATTGACACCCCTCCACTTT. The whole variable domain, remainder taken from reference TRBV28 and TRBJ1-6, is DVKVTQSSRYLVKRTGEKVFLECVQDMDHENMFWYRQDPGLGLRLIYFSYDVKMKEKGDIPEGYSVSREKKERFSLILESASTNQTSMYLCAAGAGQGLTPLHFGNGTRLTVT.

The V and J genes are TRBV27 and TRBJ2-5; weak D call: TRBD1 (6 bases). From germline, CDR1 is MNHEY and CDR2 SMNVEV (reference sequence). The CDR3 length is 14 residues. With 3 bases removed from V and 0 bases from J, the gap between germline ends came to 8 bases. In DNA, the CDR3 is TGTGCCAGCAGTTTCAGGGGCGACCAAGAGACCCAGTACTTC. Translation gives CASSFRGDQETQYF.

This clone has a handful of counts. The chain joins TRBV11-2 to TRBJ2-1, with TRBD1 as a possible D gene (6 bases). CDR3 length: 15 amino acids. The germline CDR1 and CDR2 sequences are SGHAT and FQNNGV. The germline V and J ends were trimmed by 1 base and 12 bases, with 19 bases remaining between them. Written as DNA, the CDR3 is TGTGCCAGCAGCTTAGGCTTGGGAGAATCCAGGGGGCAGTTCTTC. As protein: CASSLGLGESRGQFF.

The chain has TRBV28 and TRBJ2-1, with 8 positions matching TRBD1. V lost 3 bases and J lost 9; bases outside the gene matches: 7. Germline CDR1 is MDHEN and CDR2 is SYDVKM. This CDR3 is built from 14 residues. CDR3 protein: CASSFQGAPVEQFF. As DNA, the CDR3 is TGTGCCAGCAGTTTTCAGGGGGCGCCGGTTGAGCAGTTCTTC.

This chain uses TRBV5-1 with TRBJ2-7; TRBD1 is a possible D gene (6 bases). The CDR3 loop spans 14 amino acids. Trimming left V 0 bases short and J 3 bases short, with 10 bases between. The germline CDR1 and CDR2 sequences are SGHRS and YFSETQ. The CDR3 bases are TGCGCCAGCAGCTTGGGCAGGGGAGACTACGAGCAGTACTTC. This codes for CASSLGRGDYEQYF.

The V gene is TRBV4-1, the J gene TRBJ2-1, with 15 bases aligning to TRBD2. Germline CDR1 and CDR2: MGHRA and YSYEKL. CDR3 length equals 16 residues. The V gene end was trimmed by 4 bases and the J gene end by 8 bases; junction bases not matched to a gene: 6. This chain's CDR3 is CASSPRTSGRGYEQFF. CDR3 coding DNA: TGCGCCAGCAGCCCCCGGACTAGCGGGAGGGGGTATGAGCAGTTCTTC.

CDR3 nucleotide sequence: TGTGCCAGCAAACAGGGGTTGGGCACTGAAGCTTTCTTT. It specifies CASKQGLGTEAFF. This rearrangement joins TRBV2 to TRBJ1-1; TRBD1 matches 7 bases. Germline V gives CDR1 SNHLY, CDR2 FYNNEI. The CDR3 covers 13 residues. With V trimmed by 7 bases and J by 4 bases, 6 bases remained unmatched. Looking up the rest from reference TRBV2 and TRBJ1-1 gives the full variable domain: EPEVTQTPSHQVTQMGQEVILRCVPISNHLYFYWYRQILGQKVEFLVSFYNNEISEKSEIFDDQFSVERPDGSNFTLKIRSTKLEDSAMYFCASKQGLGTEAFFGQGTRLTVV.

The rearrangement links TRBV7-9 to TRBJ2-5, with TRBD1 as a possible D gene (5 bases). The CDR3 totals 13 residues. Germline values: CDR1 SEHNR, CDR2 FQNEAQ (reference sequence). The germline V and J ends were trimmed by 5 bases and 5 bases, with 12 bases remaining between them. CDR3 residues: CASSRQLMETQYF. DNA of the CDR3: TGTGCCAGCAGCAGACAGTTGATGGAGACCCAGTACTTC. Supplemented by reference TRBV7-9 and TRBJ2-5, the full variable domain reads DTGVSQNPRHKITKRGQNVTFRCDPISEHNRLYWYRQTLGQGPEFLTYFQNEAQLEKSRLLSDRFSAERPKGSFSTLEIQRTEQGDSAMYLCASSRQLMETQYFGPGTRLLVL.